This T cell receptor beta chain was sequenced for a study of T cell responses to AZD1222 COVID-19 vaccine. Turning to the study itself: Second-dose intervals of approximately 4 or approximately 12 weeks were pooled. Overall study findings and caveats: The number of AZD1222 recipients seropositive at baseline was only 5 to 7. Repertoire sampling was restricted to post-peak T cell response timepoints. White British ancestry dominated among donors, who included more females, and clonal diversity was possibly underestimated.

Libraries were prepared by immunoSEQ multiplex PCR; TCRdb keeps only in-frame clonotypes and omits some of them. The profile shows roughly 120,000 clones, about 85% of them singletons. V lost 5 bases to trimming and J lost 1 base; unmatched junction nucleotides: 8. CDR1 SGHNT and CDR2 YENEEA come from the germline V gene. The CDR3 contains 15 residues. Note on this clone: No antigen is known for it.

The sequence was obtained from an adult in good health. The V gene is TRBV11-3, the J gene TRBJ2-7, with 7 bases lining up with TRBD1. The material sequenced was peripheral blood, taken on day 0 of AZD1222 vaccination. In DNA form, the CDR3 reads TGTGCCAGCAGCGCAGGCGCGACAGGGTCCTACGAGCAGTACTTC. Translated: CASSAGATGSYEQYF.